This T cell receptor (beta chain) originates from a study of cytomegalovirus exposure and HLA in healthy donors. General study points: According to a later analysis, most TCR beta chains associated with CMV appeared HLA-restricted. In all likelihood, a cluster of highly shared sequence variants was a sequencing artifact. A link between a missense DCLRE1C variant and TCR beta V- and J-gene trimming emerged from a later analysis. When presence/absence was analysed, sequencing depth was taken to be roughly uniform across donors.

PCR primers comprised 60 Vbeta and 13 Jbeta primers. Sequencing was performed with immunoSEQ multiplex PCR; in TCRdb, only in-frame clones are kept and a portion is missing. The sample consists of 55,000 to 70,000 clones, roughly 83% of them appearing once. Points on this clone: The antigen is undetermined.

This CDR3 comprises 15 residues. Germline CDR1 LNHDA, CDR2 SQIVND (reference sequence). The V gene lost 9 bases and the J gene lost 6 bases, with 24 bases spanning the gap. The material sequenced was PBMCs. The genes are TRBV19 and TRBJ2-7; possibly TRBD2 for D (6 bases). The sequence was collected from a human donor in good health. The CDR3 spells CASTGTGGVSGEQYF. As DNA, the CDR3 is TGTGCCAGCACCGGGACTGGCGGGGTATCGGGCGAGCAGTACTTC.